This T cell receptor beta chain was recorded in a study of molecular identifiers for immune sequencing clone quantification. Study-wide results and limits: In naive cells, under 1% of molecules belonged to clones above 20 RNA copies, against over 99% in effector cells. Spiked Jurkat TCR RNA from one cell was reportedly detectable among over 800,000 naive cells.

Methods described previously were used for bulk TCR libraries, and listed TCR primers were applied. TCRdb re-called the PCR reads through MiXCR, storing one row per CDR3 protein. The sample consists of 45,000 to 60,000 distinct CDR3 sequences, about a third of them appearing once. Losses at the gene ends were 4 bases for V and 5 bases for J; bases not matched to a gene: 7. Per germline, CDR1 SGHRS and CDR2 YFSETQ. The CDR3 runs to 14 residues. A single count supports this clonotype. Antigen specificity is unknown. Sequencing used naive CD8+ T cells from blood, with Jurkat cell RNA spiked in. Subset: FACS-sorted CD8+CD4-CCR7+CD45RA+ naive T cells. The receptor was derived from a human donor in good health. Some libraries in this study had Jurkat cell RNA spiked in. The gene calls are TRBV5-1 and TRBJ2-5; 8 positions agree with TRBD2. This CDR3 reads CASSRTLAAETQYF. CDR3 sequence (DNA): TGCGCCAGCAGCCGCACACTAGCGGCGGAGACCCAGTACTTC.